These 20 T cell receptor beta chains were all obtained from the same sample, sequenced in a study of Graves' ophthalmopathy and Graves' hyperthyroidism. The authors amplified TCR beta CDR3 regions, and they did so from RNA transcripts for repertoire sequencing. First-round RT-PCR with HTBI primers preceded a second-round multiplex PCR. TCRdb passed the multiplex PCR reads through MiXCR, listing each CDR3 protein once. The table has 500,000 to 700,000 distinct CDR3 sequences, about 35% seen once; the top ten hold around 4.6%. Sequencing was done on a sample of peripheral blood or thyroid tissue (not recorded which). The receptors originated from an adult man with Graves' hyperthyroidism.

The V call is TRBV9, the J call TRBJ2-7; no clear D gene. The assigned J gene may be wrong: the sequence end matches TRBJ2-1 better. CDR3 length: 12 residues. Germline-derived CDR1 and CDR2 are SGDLS and YYNGEE. The CDR3 coding sequence is TGTGCCAGCAGCGTGGACGCCGGTGAGCAGTTCTTC. This encodes CASSVDAGEQFF.

The chain links TRBV2 to TRBJ2-5; D gene ambiguous. CDR3 length: 16 amino acids. With 6 bases removed from V and 2 bases from J, the gap between germline ends came to 19 bases. Germline CDR1 is SNHLY and CDR2 is FYNNEI. CDR3 protein: CASSPGTRTPQETQYF. The CDR3 DNA sequence: TGTGCCAGCAGCCCGGGCACCAGGACCCCACAAGAGACCCAGTACTTC.

The chain employs TRBV6-2 or TRBV6-3 and TRBJ2-5; a weak D match, TRBD2 (5 bases). The J call could be wrong; TRBJ2-4 is a better fit for the DNA end. Germline CDR1 MNHEY, CDR2 SVGEGT. This CDR3 has 16 residues. CDR3 amino acids: CASSEALAVAKNIQYF. DNA of the CDR3: TGTGCCAGCAGTGAAGCGCTAGCCGTAGCCAAAAACATTCAGTACTTC.

The chain couples TRBV7-9 to TRBJ2-2; 9 nucleotides match TRBD1. After removal of 5 bases from V and 4 bases from J, the junction contained 8 bases not matched to a gene. CDR3 length: 16 residues. Germline V CDR1 and CDR2: SEHNR, FQNEAQ (reference sequence). Here the CDR3 DNA reads TGTGCCAGCAGCCAGGGACAGGGCAGGGGCACCGGGGAGCTGTTTTTT. Translation gives CASSQGQGRGTGELFF. The whole variable domain, remainder taken from reference TRBV7-9 and TRBJ2-2, is DTGVSQNPRHKITKRGQNVTFRCDPISEHNRLYWYRQTLGQGPEFLTYFQNEAQLEKSRLLSDRFSAERPKGSFSTLEIQRTEQGDSAMYLCASSQGQGRGTGELFFGEGSRLTVL.

This clonotype was seen only once. The genes are TRBV7-3 and TRBJ1-4; 7 bases map to TRBD1. Germline CDR1 and CDR2: SGHTA and FQGTGA. V lost 2 bases to trimming and J lost 7 bases; unmatched junction nucleotides: 16. The CDR3 has 18 residues. In nucleotides, the CDR3 is TGTGCCAGCAGCTTAGTTGGTTGGGACAGCCTAAGGGGTGAAAAACTGTTTTTT. Protein: CASSLVGWDSLRGEKLFF.

This clonotype was counted ten times or more. The CDR3 region is CAMGQGQETQYF. In DNA form, the CDR3 reads TGTGCCATGGGACAGGGGCAAGAGACCCAGTACTTC. J is TRBJ2-5 and V is TRBV10-3, with 10 nucleotides matching TRBD1. The junction had 0 bases not matched to a gene; V was cut back by 9 bases and J by 2 bases. The CDR3 length is 12 residues. Germline assignment: CDR1 ENHRY and CDR2 SYGVKD.

This clonotype was detected many times. The rearrangement links TRBV9 to TRBJ1-3; possible D gene TRBD1, 5 bases. Trimming took off 6 bases at V and 0 bases at J, with 19 bases between the two ends. Per germline, CDR1 SGDLS and CDR2 YYNGEE. The CDR3 is 17 residues long. The CDR3 loop is CASNPLWRDDSGNTIYF. CDR3 coding DNA: TGTGCCAGCAACCCCCTTTGGAGGGACGACTCTGGAAACACCATATATTTT.

The gene calls are TRBV7-2 and TRBJ2-5, with D tentatively TRBD2 (7 bases). V was pared by 5 bases and J by 1 base, with 14 bases between. There are 15 residues in the CDR3. Germline lookup yields CDR1 SGHTA and CDR2 FQGNSA. CDR3 DNA: TGTGCCAGCAGCCAGGGGACTACCCTCCAAGAGACCCAGTACTTC. It codes for CASSQGTTLQETQYF.

The table lists this clonotype with a few counts. The gene calls are TRBV27 and TRBJ1-5; no clear D gene. Trimming took off 1 base at V and 3 bases at J, with 10 bases between the two ends. The CDR3 is 15 amino acids. Germline V CDR1 and CDR2: MNHEY, SMNVEV (reference sequence). The CDR3 reads CASSLWSNSNQPQHF. As DNA, the CDR3 is TGTGCCAGCAGTTTATGGAGCAACTCCAATCAGCCCCAGCATTTT.

This clonotype was observed many times. V and J are TRBV20-1 and TRBJ2-5; 9 bases map to TRBD2. V lost 3 bases, J lost 2 bases, and 4 bases stayed unmatched. This CDR3 comprises 14 residues. The germline V gene encodes CDR1 DFQATT and CDR2 SNEGSKA (reference sequence). In DNA, the CDR3 is TGCAGTGCTAGTAGCGGGGGCGCTCAAGAGACCCAGTACTTC. This encodes CSASSGGAQETQYF.

This clonotype was seen repeatedly, ten times or more. CDR3 region: CASRSQASNYGYTF. The CDR3 DNA reads as TGTGCCAGCAGATCACAGGCCTCTAACTATGGCTACACCTTC. V gene TRBV6-5 combines with J gene TRBJ1-2, with D possibly matching TRBD1 (5 bases). V lost 6 bases and J 0 bases, leaving 11 bases between the germline ends. Germline V gene data show CDR1 as MNHEY and CDR2 as SVGAGI. CDR3 length: 14 residues.

This clonotype appeared many times. The chain recombines TRBV14 with TRBJ1-2; D not certain. Trimming shortened V by 2 bases and J by 2 bases, and 9 bases separated the two germline ends. Per the germline V gene, CDR1 is SGHDN and CDR2 is FVKESK. The CDR3 length is 14 residues. CDR3 in amino acids: CASSQRIGNYGYTF. The CDR3 bases are TGTGCCAGCAGCCAACGAATAGGGAACTATGGCTACACCTTC.

About this clonotype: Possible read error: a much larger clone is one base away. CDR3 loop: CASRSGNSYEQYF. CDR3 coding DNA: TGTGCCAGCAGGAGCGGGAACTCCTACGAGCAGTACTTC. The chain uses TRBV11-2 and TRBJ2-7; 7 positions match TRBD2. Germline CDR1 SGHAT, CDR2 FQNNGV. V lost 6 bases to trimming and J lost 0 bases; unmatched junction nucleotides: 2. This CDR3 comprises 13 residues.

This clonotype was counted ten times or more. This chain joins TRBV5-5 and TRBJ1-1; no clear D gene. Trimming shortened V by 0 bases and J by 10 bases, and 7 bases separated the two germline ends. The CDR3 covers 11 residues. Germline CDR1 SGHKS, CDR2 YYEKEE (reference sequence). The CDR3 bases are TGTGCCAGCAGCTTGGATTGGCGAGCTTTCTTT. The encoded protein is CASSLDWRAFF.

The chain is built from TRBV7-2 and TRBJ2-3; the match to TRBD2 covers 9 bases. Germline trimming cut 5 bases from V and 2 bases from J; bases unmatched to any gene: 11. The CDR3 length is 17 residues. CDR1 is SGHTA, CDR2 FQGNSA, per germline. This CDR3 reads CASSPRLAVYITDTQYF. As DNA, the CDR3 is TGTGCCAGCAGCCCTCGACTAGCGGTTTACATCACAGATACGCAGTATTTT.

The chain couples TRBV20-1 to TRBJ1-1, with D perhaps TRBD1 (6 bases). The V and J ends lost 6 bases and 4 bases respectively, with 18 bases between them. Germline values: CDR1 DFQATT, CDR2 SNEGSKA (reference sequence). This CDR3 has 14 amino acids. In DNA form, the CDR3 reads TGCAGTGCCCCAGCGGACAGCTCGGTCACTGAAGCTTTCTTT. Translated: CSAPADSSVTEAFF.

In its sample, this clonotype was seen many times. The V and J genes are TRBV6-5 and TRBJ2-5; 12 nucleotides agree with TRBD1. The ends lost 5 bases at V and 5 bases at J; junction bases unmatched: 9. Germline values: CDR1 MNHEY, CDR2 SVGAGI. The CDR3 loop spans 16 amino acids. CDR3 sequence (DNA): TGTGCCAGCAGTGCACCAGGGACAGGGGGCGAGGAGACCCAGTACTTC. Its translation is CASSAPGTGGEETQYF.

This clonotype was observed a handful of times. This chain connects TRBV7-8 to TRBJ1-1, with D maybe TRBD1 (5 bases). Germline V gene sequence: CDR1 SGHVS, CDR2 FQNEAQ. CDR3 size: 14 residues. Trimming stripped 4 bases from V and 1 base from J, with 10 bases between. CDR3 DNA sequence: TGTGCCAGCAGCTCAGGGTGGGGGAACACTGAAGCTTTCTTT. Residues: CASSSGWGNTEAFF. The variable domain in full, with the rest retrieved from reference TRBV7-8 and TRBJ1-1, is GAGVSQSPRYKVAKRGQDVALRCDPISGHVSLFWYQQALGQGPEFLTYFQNEAQLDKSGLPSDRFFAERPEGSVSTLKIQRTQQEDSAVYLCASSSGWGNTEAFFGQGTRLTVV.

CDR3 in amino acids: CSVVGGRDRSFGYTF. CDR3 nucleotides: TGCAGCGTTGTTGGGGGGCGGGATAGGAGCTTTGGCTACACCTTC. The chain is built from TRBV29-1 and TRBJ1-2, with D perhaps TRBD1 (6 bases). The CDR3 is made up of 15 amino acids. Trimming left V 4 bases short and J 7 bases short, with 22 bases between. Per the germline V gene, CDR1 is SQVTM and CDR2 is ANQGSEA.

This clonotype was seen more than once but under ten times. This chain connects TRBV7-9 to TRBJ2-3; 7 nucleotides align to TRBD2. The CDR3 has 15 residues. Germline V lookup: CDR1 SEHNR, CDR2 FQNEAQ (reference sequence). V shed 0 bases, J shed 6 bases, and the junction held 6 bases outside the gene matches. The CDR3 protein is CASSLATFSGDTQYF. The CDR3, as DNA: TGTGCCAGCAGCTTAGCCACCTTTAGCGGGGATACGCAGTATTTT.